This T cell receptor beta chain was retrieved from a study of T cell changes during pregnancy in multiple sclerosis. Germline V gene data show CDR1 as ENHRY and CDR2 as SYGVKD. The germline V and J ends were trimmed by 11 bases and 0 bases, with 13 bases remaining between them. The CDR3 totals 13 residues. Only in-frame clones appear in the TCRdb table, and some are missing; sequencing was by immunoSEQ multiplex PCR. The data contain over 55,000 clones, roughly 93% of them seen just once; the ten biggest clones take up about 1.7%. This chain connects TRBV10-3 to TRBJ1-1; a weak D match, TRBD1 (5 bases). The sample was peripheral blood, taken after pregnancy. The clonotype originates from a female donor with multiple sclerosis, enrolled in a pregnancy study. Here the CDR3 reads CAVSGTVNTEAFF. CDR3 coding DNA: TGTGCCGTTTCCGGGACTGTGAACACTGAAGCTTTCTTT.